The sequence of this T cell receptor (beta chain) was determined in a study of blood T cells in healthy people across ages. A second 7 to 11 cycle PCR used barcoded and J-beta primers. Tagging of each cDNA molecule was performed by a template-switch adaptor with 12 random nucleotides. TCRdb independently ran MiXCR on the 5' RACE reads; one entry per CDR3 protein. The sample has roughly 800,000 distinct CDR3 sequences; 58% are singletons. General study results and limits: The study found more naive CD4+ cells and higher diversity in long-lived than aged donors.

Regarding this clonotype: Its antigen remains unidentified.

Per germline, CDR1 DFQATT and CDR2 SNEGSKA (reference sequence). CDR3 length: 11 residues. Sequenced input: blood. The rearrangement joins TRBV20-1 to TRBJ2-7; 8 nucleotides agree with TRBD1. This receptor was taken from a man aged 30 to 45 in good health. The CDR3 DNA reads as TGCAGAACGGGACAGGCCTACGAGCAGTACTTC. Amino acids: CRTGQAYEQYF.